This T cell receptor beta chain was observed in a study of blood T cell repertoires in COVID-19. Study details: T cells, B-cell-depleted T cells, or PBMCs supplied cDNA or gDNA.

Sequencing was performed with immunoSEQ multiplex PCR; in TCRdb, only in-frame clones are kept and a portion is missing. Among 150,000 to 200,000 clones listed, nearly 90% were seen once. Germline assignment: CDR1 LNHDA and CDR2 SQIVND (reference sequence). Between the trimmed V and J ends, which lost 5 bases and 0 bases, there was a span of 11 bases. The CDR3 consists of 15 residues. The V and J genes are TRBV19 and TRBJ1-5; D remains ambiguous. This clonotype was sampled from a man aged 50 to 60 with acute or convalescent COVID-19. Sequencing was done on a sample of peripheral blood. The CDR3 DNA is TGTGCCAGTAGTTGGGCAGACAATAGCAATCAGCCCCAGCATTTT. It specifies CASSWADNSNQPQHF.